The 25 T cell receptor beta chains below come from one sample, sequenced in a study of early T cells in non-severe SARS-CoV-2 infection. TCRdb re-called the 5' RACE reads with MiXCR, one entry per CDR3 protein. The repertoire holds tens of thousands of distinct CDR3 sequences, with around 7% as singletons. The sample here was whole blood, taken at baseline. The source of these receptors is an adult who was a healthcare worker with PCR-confirmed SARS-CoV-2 infection or an uninfected control (not recorded which).

By proportion, this clonotype is medium-sized. V gene TRBV10-2 combines with J gene TRBJ2-1; D unclear. Germline lookup yields CDR1 WSHSY and CDR2 SAAADI. Trimming cost V 2 bases and J 0 bases, with 5 bases left between them. CDR3 length: 14 amino acids. The DNA for the CDR3 is TGCGCCAGCAGTGAGGCGGCCTCCTACAATGAGCAGTTCTTC. As protein: CASSEAASYNEQFF.

This clonotype was seen repeatedly, ten times or more. The chain is built from TRBV10-3 and TRBJ2-3; 10 bases match TRBD2. V was clipped by 6 bases and J by 4 bases; unmatched bases: 7. The CDR3 loop spans 15 amino acids. Per the germline V gene, CDR1 is ENHRY and CDR2 is SYGVKD. DNA for the CDR3: TGTGCCATCAGAGGAGCTAGCGGGAGCTCAGATACGCAGTATTTT. It specifies CAIRGASGSSDTQYF.

This chain links TRBV6-6 with TRBJ1-2; D gene unclear. Trimming left V 2 bases short and J 6 bases short, with 16 bases between. The CDR3 is made up of 15 amino acids. The germline V gene encodes CDR1 MNHNY and CDR2 SVGAGI (reference sequence). CDR3 in DNA: TGTGCCAGCAGTTACCCCCAGCGGCCCCTGGATGGCTACACCTTC. This translates into CASSYPQRPLDGYTF.

This clonotype was detected a few times. The chain has TRBV2 and TRBJ2-1, with 9 bases lining up with TRBD1. CDR1 SNHLY and CDR2 FYNNEI come from the germline V gene. The CDR3 extends over 14 amino acids. J lost 6 bases, V lost 5 bases, and 5 bases had no gene match. CDR3 coding DNA: TGTGCCAGCAGTCACAGGGGGCCGAGCAATGAGCAGTTCTTC. This translates into CASSHRGPSNEQFF.

This clonotype was recorded at least ten times. The rearrangement joins TRBV11-2 to TRBJ2-2; possible D gene TRBD1, 5 bases. Trimming stripped 6 bases from V and 2 bases from J, with 16 bases between. CDR3 length equals 16 residues. CDR1 and CDR2 (germline): SGHAT, FQNNGV. DNA of the CDR3: TGTGCCAGCAGGATCGGAAGACAGAGCAACACCGGGGAGCTGTTTTTT. Translating gives CASRIGRQSNTGELFF.

This clonotype was counted only a few times. J is TRBJ2-1 and V is TRBV7-3; D not resolved. Germline V gene data show CDR1 as SGHTA and CDR2 as FQGTGA. This CDR3 is 10 amino acids long. V lost 8 bases, J lost 10 bases, and 9 bases lay in between. The CDR3 spells CASPHTEQFF. CDR3 coding DNA: TGTGCCAGCCCCCACACCGAGCAGTTCTTC.

This clonotype was counted at least ten times. The chain couples TRBV28 to TRBJ1-2; 7 bases align to TRBD1. The V segment lost 5 bases and the J segment 6 bases; nucleotides outside the gene matches: 6. Germline CDR1 is MDHEN and CDR2 is SYDVKM. The CDR3 has 13 residues. CDR3 residues: CASSRPQGNGYTF. The CDR3 DNA follows: TGTGCCAGCAGTCGCCCACAGGGGAATGGCTACACCTTC.

The table lists this clonotype with many counts. V and J are TRBV29-1 and TRBJ1-1, with a possible D match to TRBD1 (5 bases). This CDR3 is built from 15 residues. Germline V gene sequence: CDR1 SQVTM, CDR2 ANQGSEA. Trimming cost V 5 bases and J 1 base, with 17 bases left between them. In nucleotides, the CDR3 is TGCAGCGTTCGGGGGGACCACATGGCGAACACTGAAGCTTTCTTT. This encodes CSVRGDHMANTEAFF.

The V and J genes are TRBV20-1 and TRBJ2-3, with 10 positions matching TRBD1. The germline CDR1 and CDR2 sequences are DFQATT and SNEGSKA (reference sequence). Trimming took 1 base from V and 3 from J; bases not matched to a gene: 10. This CDR3 is built from 17 residues. CDR3 DNA sequence: TGCAGTGCTAGAGCTCTACTTGGGACAGGGGTGACAGATACGCAGTATTTT. The encoded protein is CSARALLGTGVTDTQYF.

The chain uses TRBV28 and TRBJ1-4; a weak D match, TRBD1 (5 bases). Between the trimmed V and J ends, which lost 7 bases and 10 bases, there was a span of 13 bases. This CDR3 is built from 12 residues. Germline V gene sequence: CDR1 MDHEN, CDR2 SYDVKM. The CDR3 DNA follows: TGTGCCAGCACTCCCTTGAGGGGAAAACTGTTTTTT. It translates to CASTPLRGKLFF.

This clonotype was counted ten times or more. The chain couples TRBV10-3 to TRBJ1-5; D is perhaps TRBD1 (6 bases). The CDR3 length is 14 residues. CDR1 is ENHRY and CDR2 is SYGVKD in the germline V gene. Deletions cut 10 bases from V and 0 bases from J, with 13 bases between. CDR3: CATGQQNSNQPQHF. CDR3 DNA: TGTGCCACCGGACAGCAAAATAGCAATCAGCCCCAGCATTTT.

This clonotype was recorded many times. The chain combines TRBV7-9 with TRBJ1-4, with D hard to call. The CDR3 sequence is 14 residues long. V lost 6 bases, J lost 0 bases, and 8 bases lay in between. Per the germline V gene, CDR1 is SEHNR and CDR2 is FQNEAQ (reference sequence). The CDR3 DNA reads TGTGCCAGCAGTAAATCCGCAACTAATGAAAAACTGTTTTTT. This codes for CASSKSATNEKLFF. Combining the CDR3 with reference TRBV7-9 and TRBJ1-4 gives the whole variable domain DTGVSQNPRHKITKRGQNVTFRCDPISEHNRLYWYRQTLGQGPEFLTYFQNEAQLEKSRLLSDRFSAERPKGSFSTLEIQRTEQGDSAMYLCASSKSATNEKLFFGSGTQLSVL.

This clonotype was counted between two and nine times. V is TRBV19 and J is TRBJ1-5, with D unresolved. Germline lookup yields CDR1 LNHDA and CDR2 SQIVND (reference sequence). The CDR3 is 16 residues long. V lost 0 bases, J lost 1 base, and 10 bases lay in between. The CDR3 is CASSIEGSRSNQPQHF. DNA of the CDR3: TGTGCCAGTAGTATAGAAGGGAGTCGCAGCAATCAGCCCCAGCATTTT.

This chain connects TRBV2 to TRBJ1-1; 7 nucleotides line up with TRBD1. Germline CDR1 reads SNHLY; CDR2 reads FYNNEI. The CDR3 covers 13 residues. With V trimmed by 6 bases and J by 3 bases, 4 bases remained unmatched. CDR3 amino acids: CASRITGDTEAFF. The CDR3 coding sequence is TGTGCCAGCAGGATTACAGGGGACACTGAAGCTTTCTTT.

There are a few counts of this clonotype. The CDR3 DNA reads TGTGCCAGCAAGTCTAGCGAGTCCTACGAGCAGTACTTC. It is translated as CASKSSESYEQYF. The chain joins TRBV28 to TRBJ2-7; D may be TRBD2 (6 bases). Germline V gene lookup returns CDR1 MDHEN and CDR2 SYDVKM. CDR3 length: 13 amino acids. The germline V and J ends were trimmed by 7 bases and 1 base, with 11 bases remaining between them.

This clonotype has only a few counts. The V call is TRBV7-2, the J call TRBJ1-5; tentative D call: TRBD1 (6 bases). V was shortened by 6 bases and J by 4 bases, with 10 bases between the two germline ends. The germline V gene encodes CDR1 SGHTA and CDR2 FQGNSA. CDR3 length equals 13 residues. CDR3 sequence (DNA): TGTGCCAGCAGTCGACAGGATAATCAGCCCCAGCATTTT. This gives the protein CASSRQDNQPQHF.

V is TRBV29-1 and J is TRBJ2-3, with 9 bases aligning to TRBD1. The CDR3 consists of 15 residues. The V gene end was trimmed by 6 bases and the J gene end by 4 bases; junction bases not matched to a gene: 11. From germline, CDR1 is SQVTM and CDR2 ANQGSEA. In DNA, the CDR3 is TGCAGCGTGGCCGGGACAGGGAGGCGGTCAGATACGCAGTATTTT. Its translation: CSVAGTGRRSDTQYF.

This clonotype was seen ten or more times. The genes are TRBV2 and TRBJ2-7; no reliable D call. Germline V lookup: CDR1 SNHLY, CDR2 FYNNEI. The CDR3 extends over 10 amino acids. V shed 5 bases and J shed 7 bases, with 6 bases lying between them. Here the CDR3 reads CASSTAEQYF. The CDR3 nucleotides read TGTGCCAGCAGTACCGCGGAGCAGTACTTC.

The genes are TRBV14 and TRBJ2-2; no definite D call. CDR3 size: 14 residues. CDR1 and CDR2 from the germline V gene are SGHDN and FVKESK. With 1 base removed from V and 9 bases from J, the gap between germline ends came to 12 bases. The CDR3 here is CASSQAARTRELFF. CDR3 nucleotides: TGTGCCAGCAGCCAAGCGGCCCGTACCAGGGAGCTGTTTTTT. Together with reference TRBV14 and TRBJ2-2, the CDR3 gives the full variable domain: EAGVTQFPSHSVIEKGQTVTLRCDPISGHDNLYWYRRVMGKEIKFLLHFVKESKQDESGMPNNRFLAERTGGTYSTLKVQPAELEDSGVYFCASSQAARTRELFFGEGSRLTVL.

This clonotype appeared many times. The gene calls are TRBV7-9 and TRBJ2-7; perhaps TRBD1 as D (6 bases). The germline V and J ends were trimmed by 4 bases and 1 base, with 11 bases remaining between them. Looked up from germline, CDR1 is SEHNR and CDR2 is FQNEAQ (reference sequence). This CDR3 contains 14 residues. The CDR3 protein is CASSSGQGSYEQYF. The CDR3 bases are TGTGCCAGCAGCTCTGGGCAGGGGTCCTACGAGCAGTACTTC.

This clonotype was observed at least ten times. The rearrangement joins TRBV10-3 to TRBJ2-1; 7 nucleotides align to TRBD2. V shed 0 bases and J 7 bases; nucleotides not matched to a gene: 9. CDR1 ENHRY and CDR2 SYGVKD come from the germline V gene. CDR3 length: 16 residues. CDR3 in DNA: TGTGCCATCAGTGAGTCTGGTGCGGGAGCGTTGAATGAGCAGTTCTTC. It specifies CAISESGAGALNEQFF.

The chain combines TRBV11-2 with TRBJ2-1, with a weak D call TRBD1 (6 bases). Trimming left V 5 bases short and J 4 bases short, with 15 bases between. The CDR3 length is 15 residues. Germline loops: CDR1 SGHAT, CDR2 FQNNGV. Here the CDR3 DNA reads TGTGCCAGCAGCCCCAGACAGGACGCATACAATGAGCAGTTCTTC. It codes for CASSPRQDAYNEQFF.

The chain recombines TRBV5-5 with TRBJ2-7; D not resolved. Germline values: CDR1 SGHKS, CDR2 YYEKEE (reference sequence). CDR3 length: 13 amino acids. Trimming stripped 1 base from V and 2 bases from J, with 7 bases between. The DNA for the CDR3 is TGTGCCAGCAGCTTGTCCAGGCCCTACGAGCAGTACTTC. Its translation: CASSLSRPYEQYF.

The V gene is TRBV2, the J gene TRBJ2-7, with 14 bases identical to TRBD2. The V gene's germline CDR1 is SNHLY and CDR2 FYNNEI. CDR3 length: 14 residues. V shed 10 bases, J shed 7 bases, and the junction held 9 bases outside the gene matches. The CDR3 spells CATSGLAGVGEQYF. The CDR3 DNA reads as TGTGCCACATCGGGACTAGCGGGAGTAGGGGAGCAGTACTTC.

The genes are TRBV28 and TRBJ1-5, with 8 bases aligning to TRBD1. Trimming at V came to 1 base and at J to 1 base, leaving 3 bases not matched to a gene. This CDR3 comprises 16 residues. Germline loops: CDR1 MDHEN, CDR2 SYDVKM. Here the CDR3 DNA reads TGTGCCAGCAGTTTATTGTCAGGGGGCAGCAATCAGCCCCAGCATTTT. Translation gives CASSLLSGGSNQPQHF.